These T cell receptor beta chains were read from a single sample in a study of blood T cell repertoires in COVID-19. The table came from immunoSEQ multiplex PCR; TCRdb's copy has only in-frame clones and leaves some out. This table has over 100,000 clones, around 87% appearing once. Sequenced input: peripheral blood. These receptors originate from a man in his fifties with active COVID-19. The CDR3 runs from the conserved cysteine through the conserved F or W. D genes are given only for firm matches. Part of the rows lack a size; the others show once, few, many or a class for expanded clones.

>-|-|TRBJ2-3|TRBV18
TGTGCCAGCTCACCAACAGTGACAGATACGCAGTATTTT
CASSPTVTDTQYF
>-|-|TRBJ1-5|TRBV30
TGTGCCTGGAGTGCTTTAGGGGCGAATCAGCCCCAGCATTTT
CAWSALGANQPQHF
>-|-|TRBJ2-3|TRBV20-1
TGCAGCCCAATTCCCCGGGATACGCAGTATTTT
CSPIPRDTQYF
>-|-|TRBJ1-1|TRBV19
TGTGCCAGTAGTATAACAGGGTTAAGCGAGAACACTGAAGCTTTCTTT
CASSITGLSENTEAFF
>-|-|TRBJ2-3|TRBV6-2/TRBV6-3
TGTGCCAGCAGTTACTGGGGGGGCCGGGGGAGAGATACGCAGTATTTT
CASSYWGGRGRDTQYF
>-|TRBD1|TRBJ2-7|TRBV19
TGTGCCAGTAGTGCCGGGACAGGGGGTACCTACGAGCAGTACTTC
CASSAGTGGTYEQYF
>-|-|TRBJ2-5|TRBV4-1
TGCGCCAGCAGCCAAGAAGGCCGAGGGAGGGAGACCCAGTACTTC
CASSQEGRGRETQYF
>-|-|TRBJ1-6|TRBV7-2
TGTGCCAGCAGCTTGGACAGTTTCTCACCCCTCCACTTT
CASSLDSFSPLHF
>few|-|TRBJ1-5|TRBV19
TGTGCCAGTGGGGGCCGATATCTTAGCAATCAGCCCCAGCATTTT
CASGGRYLSNQPQHF
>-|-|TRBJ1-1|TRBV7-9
TGTGCCAGCAGCCCCTCCTCGGGCACTGAAGCTTTCTTT
CASSPSSGTEAFF
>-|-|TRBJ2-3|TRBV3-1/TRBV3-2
TGTGCCAGCAGCCTGCGACAGGGAGGTCGAGATACGCAGTATTTT
CASSLRQGGRDTQYF
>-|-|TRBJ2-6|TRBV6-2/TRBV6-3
TGTGCCAGCACCCCTGTGGTTACCAGCTCTGGGGCCAACGTCCTGACTTTC
CASTPVVTSSGANVLTF
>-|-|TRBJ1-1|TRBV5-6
TGTGCCAGCAGCTTGGCCGGGCAGGGTGGAGCTTTCTTT
CASSLAGQGGAFF
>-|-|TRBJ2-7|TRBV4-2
TGTGCCAGCAGCCCTAGTAGGAGTACCTACGAGCAGTACTTC
CASSPSRSTYEQYF
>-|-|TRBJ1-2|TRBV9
TGTGCCAGCAGCCCCCTGGGGAGGAACTATGGCTACACCTTC
CASSPLGRNYGYTF
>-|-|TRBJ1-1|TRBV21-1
TGTGCCAGCAGTAATCTCCGACGGGTCGACACTGAAGCTTTCTTT
CASSNLRRVDTEAFF
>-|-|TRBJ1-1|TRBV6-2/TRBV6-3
TGTGCCAGCAGTTTTCCCCGGGGAGGGCTAGGGTCTGAAGCTTTCTTT
CASSFPRGGLGSEAFF
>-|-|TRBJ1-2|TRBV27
TGTGCCAGCGCCCCGGAGGTGAACTATGGCTACACCTTC
CASAPEVNYGYTF
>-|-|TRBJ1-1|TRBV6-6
TGTGCCAGCAGTTACTCGGGTGGGGAGGGGACTGAAGCTTTCTTT
CASSYSGGEGTEAFF
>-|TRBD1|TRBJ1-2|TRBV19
TGTGCCAGCGCTACAGGGGGCTTCGGCTACACCTTC
CASATGGFGYTF
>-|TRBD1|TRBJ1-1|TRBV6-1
TGTGCCAGCAGTGAAGCGGGGCCAAGACAGGGCGAAGCTTTCTTT
CASSEAGPRQGEAFF
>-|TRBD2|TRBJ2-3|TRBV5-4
TGTGCCAGCAGAAAAGCGACTAGCGGCACGCAGTATTTT
CASRKATSGTQYF
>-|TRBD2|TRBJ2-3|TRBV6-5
TGTGCCAGCAGTTCCGTCAGCGGGGGGATCACAGATACGCAGTATTTT
CASSSVSGGITDTQYF
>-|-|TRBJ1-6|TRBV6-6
TGTGCCAGCAGTTACGGCAGGGGCCTCTTGTCGTCACCCCTCCACTTT
CASSYGRGLLSSPLHF
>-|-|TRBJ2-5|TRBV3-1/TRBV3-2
TGTGCCAGCAGCCCCAGCGTGAGTCAAGAGACCCAGTACTTC
CASSPSVSQETQYF
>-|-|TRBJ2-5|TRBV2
TGTGCCAGCAGCGGGGGACAGTTCCAAGAGACCCAGTACTTC
CASSGGQFQETQYF
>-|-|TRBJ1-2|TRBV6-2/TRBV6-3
TGTGCCAGCAGTTTTCAGGGGAGGGACTATGGCTACACCTTC
CASSFQGRDYGYTF
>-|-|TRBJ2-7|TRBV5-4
TGTACCAGCAGCCCCTCGGGGGTCTCCTACGAGCAGTACTTC
CTSSPSGVSYEQYF
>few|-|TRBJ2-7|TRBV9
TGTGCCAGCAGCGTGACGTCGGGTTCGGAGCAGTACTTC
CASSVTSGSEQYF
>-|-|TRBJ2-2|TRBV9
TGTGCCAGCACTCTATCGGGGACTCCTTTCACCGGGGAGCTGTTTTTT
CASTLSGTPFTGELFF
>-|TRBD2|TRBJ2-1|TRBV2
TGTGCCAGCTCCGAGACTAGCGACAATGAGCAGTTCTTC
CASSETSDNEQFF
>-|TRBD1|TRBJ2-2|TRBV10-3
TGTGCCACCTTAACAGGGGGCAGCGGGGAGCTGTTTTTT
CATLTGGSGELFF
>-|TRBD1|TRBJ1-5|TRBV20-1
TGCAGTGCTAGTACAGGGGATCAGCCCCAGCATTTT
CSASTGDQPQHF
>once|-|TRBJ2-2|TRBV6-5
TGTGCCAGCAGTACATACGGGGAGCTGTTTTTT
CASSTYGELFF
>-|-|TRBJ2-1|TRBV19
TGTGCCAGTAGTTCAGCAGGGGATAAAGGTGAGCAGTTCTTC
CASSSAGDKGEQFF
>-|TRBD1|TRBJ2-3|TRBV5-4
TGTGCCAGCACCCGAGGCGCGGGACAGGGCAAGGCAGATACGCAGTATTTT
CASTRGAGQGKADTQYF
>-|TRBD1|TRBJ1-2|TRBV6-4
TGTGCCAGCAGTGACGGCAGGGGGAGCGGCTACACCTTC
CASSDGRGSGYTF
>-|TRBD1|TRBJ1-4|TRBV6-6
TGTGCCAGCAGTGATACAGGGGTCCGCAATGAAAAACTGTTTTTT
CASSDTGVRNEKLFF
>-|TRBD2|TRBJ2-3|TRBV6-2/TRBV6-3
TGTGCCAGCAGTCGGAAGGGCGGGGGTAGCACAGATACGCAGTATTTT
CASSRKGGGSTDTQYF
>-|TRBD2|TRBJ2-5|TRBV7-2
TGTGCCACCGAAGACCGGCGGGGGGAGACCCAGTACTTC
CATEDRRGETQYF
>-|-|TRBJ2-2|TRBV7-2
TGTGCCAGCAGCTCAACTGAGACCGGGGAGCTGTTTTTT
CASSSTETGELFF
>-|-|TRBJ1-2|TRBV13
TGTGCCAGCAGCTTAGTCCAGAAGACTAACTATGGCTACACCTTC
CASSLVQKTNYGYTF
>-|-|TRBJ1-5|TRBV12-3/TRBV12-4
TGTGCCAGCGCCGAGAACCCCGTCGGGCCCCAGCATTTT
CASAENPVGPQHF
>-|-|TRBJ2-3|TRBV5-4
TGTGCCAGCAGCTTGGGGTGGGGGGGCCCTGAAGATACGCAGTATTTT
CASSLGWGGPEDTQYF
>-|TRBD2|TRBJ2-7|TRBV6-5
TGTGCCAGCAGCATTGGGACTAGCGGGCTCTACGAGCAGTACTTC
CASSIGTSGLYEQYF
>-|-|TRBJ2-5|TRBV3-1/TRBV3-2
TGTGCCAGCAGCCGGGCAGAAGGAGAGACCCAGTACTTC
CASSRAEGETQYF
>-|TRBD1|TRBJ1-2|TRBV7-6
TGTGCCAGCAGCTTGCAGGCCGGACAGGGCTCAGATGGCTACACCTTC
CASSLQAGQGSDGYTF
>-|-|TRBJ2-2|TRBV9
TGTGCCAGCAGCGCTGCGAACACCGGGGAGCTGTTTTTT
CASSAANTGELFF
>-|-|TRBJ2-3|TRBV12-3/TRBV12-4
TGTGCCAGCTGGGCACCTCACACAGATACGCAGTATTTT
CASWAPHTDTQYF
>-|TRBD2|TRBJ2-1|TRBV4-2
TGTGCCAGCAGCCAACTCGGGGGAGGGTACAATGAGCAGTTCTTC
CASSQLGGGYNEQFF
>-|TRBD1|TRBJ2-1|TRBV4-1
TGCGCCAGCAGCCCTGACAGGGTCTACAATGAGCAGTTCTTC
CASSPDRVYNEQFF
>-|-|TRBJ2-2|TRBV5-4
TGTGCCAGCAGCTTAGAGCTAGCGAACACCGGGGAGCTGTTTTTT
CASSLELANTGELFF
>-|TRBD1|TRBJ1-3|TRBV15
TGTGCCACCAGCAGAGCCCCGGGACAGGGGGCAGGAAACACCATATATTTT
CATSRAPGQGAGNTIYF
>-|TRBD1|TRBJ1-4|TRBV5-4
TGTGCCAGCAGACTAGGGACAGGGGAAACTGAAAAACTGTTTTTT
CASRLGTGETEKLFF
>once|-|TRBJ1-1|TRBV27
TGTGCCAGCAGTTTAGATCGTTCGGGGGGATGGAGCACTGAAGCTTTCTTT
CASSLDRSGGWSTEAFF
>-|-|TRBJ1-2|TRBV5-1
TGCGCCAGCAGCCCGGGGAACCGGGGTGGGGTAGCTGGCTACACCTTC
CASSPGNRGGVAGYTF
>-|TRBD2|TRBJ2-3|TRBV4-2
TGTGCCAGCAGCCAAGACGATCGACTAGCGGGGGGGCCCGATACGCAGTATTTT
CASSQDDRLAGGPDTQYF